The TCR beta chain described here comes from a study of blood T cell repertoires in COVID-19. Study in general: Samples representing acute and convalescent COVID-19 were sourced from the United States, Italy and Spain. From T cells, B-cell-depleted T cells, or PBMCs came the material, which was cDNA or gDNA.

The germline V gene has CDR1 ENHRY and CDR2 SYGVKD. The V gene end was trimmed by 4 bases and the J gene end by 6 bases; junction bases not matched to a gene: 8. The length of the CDR3 is 14 residues. In the source study's methods: From reference gene primer amplification, estimates of nucleated cell counts were derived. Measured with immunoSEQ multiplex PCR; TCRdb has only the in-frame clones, and not every one. V and J calls and clone size are those listed in that table; D and trimming were worked out from the DNA. The sample shows more than 90,000 clones, 86% of them seen only once. The gene calls are TRBV10-3 and TRBJ1-2; 7 nucleotides match TRBD1. Sequencing used peripheral blood. This TCR derives from a man aged 35 to 55 with acute or convalescent COVID-19. CDR3: CAISGTGSGDGYTF. CDR3 bases: TGTGCCATCAGTGGGACAGGATCGGGCGATGGCTACACCTTC.